Below are 10 T cell receptor beta chains sequenced from a single sample in a study of blood T cells in healthy people across ages. Using a J-beta primer mix together with a sample-barcoded 5' primer, a second PCR was run for about 6 to 11 cycles. TCRdb recomputed calls from the 5' RACE reads with MiXCR, one row per CDR3 protein. The table lists about 1.1 million distinct CDR3 sequences, more than 30% of them singletons, with about an eighth in the top ten. Sequencing was done on a sample of blood. These TCRs come from a man between 18 and 29 years old in good health.

The rearrangement joins TRBV25-1 to TRBJ1-6; D may be TRBD1 (5 bases). With 7 bases removed from V and 8 bases from J, the gap between germline ends came to 18 bases. The CDR3 consists of 15 residues. From germline, CDR1 is MGHDK and CDR2 SYGVNS. The CDR3 DNA sequence: TGTGCCAGCAAAATGACCGGGAAAGGGGATTCACCCCTCCACTTT. It specifies CASKMTGKGDSPLHF.

V usage is TRBV20-1 and J usage is TRBJ2-3, with a tentative D call TRBD2 (5 bases). This CDR3 spans 15 amino acids. Deletions cut 2 bases from V and 4 bases from J, with 16 bases between. Germline CDR1 DFQATT, CDR2 SNEGSKA (reference sequence). CDR3 in DNA: TGCAGTGCTAGATCTTATGGAGGAGGCGCAGATACGCAGTATTTT. It encodes CSARSYGGGADTQYF.

In this sample, this clonotype turned up a few times. This chain connects TRBV27 to TRBJ1-2; 9 bases are a match to TRBD1. J was trimmed by 1 base and V by 6 bases; bases with no gene match: 18. The CDR3 length is 19 residues. Germline V CDR1 and CDR2: MNHEY, SMNVEV (reference sequence). As DNA, the CDR3 is TGTGCCAGCAGCCACTACCCGCGAAGGACAGGGGATAATAACTATGGCTACACCTTC. It codes for CASSHYPRRTGDNNYGYTF.

The chain links TRBV29-1 to TRBJ2-5; TRBD1 is a possible D gene (5 bases). Germline V gives CDR1 SQVTM, CDR2 ANQGSEA. The V end was cut by 5 bases, the J end by 2 bases, with 12 bases between. The CDR3 consists of 13 residues. CDR3 DNA sequence: TGCAGCGTTCGACCGACAGCGCAAGAGACCCAGTACTTC. Its translation: CSVRPTAQETQYF. The full variable domain, rest sourced from reference TRBV29-1 and TRBJ2-5, is SAVISQKPSRDICQRGTSLTIQCQVDSQVTMMFWYRQQPGQSLTLIATANQGSEATYESGFVIDKFPISRPNLTFSTLTVSNMSPEDSSIYLCSVRPTAQETQYFGPGTRLLVL.

This clonotype was detected only once. The chain has TRBV7-9 and TRBJ2-1; 12 nucleotides align to TRBD2. CDR1 and CDR2 from the germline V gene are SEHNR and FQNEAQ (reference sequence). This CDR3 has 17 residues. V shed 7 bases and J 5 bases; nucleotides not matched to a gene: 12. The CDR3, as DNA: TGTGCCAGCAACCCTGGACTAGCGGGGTATACGAACAATGAGCAGTTCTTC. Amino acids: CASNPGLAGYTNNEQFF. The complete variable domain, with remaining parts taken from reference TRBV7-9 and TRBJ2-1, reads DTGVSQNPRHKITKRGQNVTFRCDPISEHNRLYWYRQTLGQGPEFLTYFQNEAQLEKSRLLSDRFSAERPKGSFSTLEIQRTEQGDSAMYLCASNPGLAGYTNNEQFFGPGTRLTVL.

The gene calls are TRBV6-2 or TRBV6-3 and TRBJ2-4, with 9 bases that match TRBD1. The J call is in doubt because the DNA end fits TRBJ2-7 better. CDR1 MNHEY and CDR2 SVGEGT come from the germline V gene. This CDR3 has 24 amino acids. CDR3 amino acids: CASSHPPSAEGPSGAGQGRDEQYF. In DNA form, the CDR3 reads TGTGCCAGCAGTCACCCGCCGTCGGCTGAAGGACCTTCAGGGGCGGGACAGGGACGAGACGAGCAGTACTTC.

The chain links TRBV7-3 to TRBJ2-3; D uncertain. Germline values: CDR1 SGHTA, CDR2 FQGTGA. This CDR3 spans 16 amino acids. The ends were cut back, 5 bases at V and 0 bases at J, with 15 bases in the middle. This CDR3 reads CASSPRRQESTDTQYF. CDR3 DNA: TGTGCCAGCAGCCCTCGTCGGCAAGAAAGCACAGATACGCAGTATTTT.

The table lists this clonotype with a few counts. The chain combines TRBV5-1 with TRBJ2-5, with TRBD2 as a possible D gene (7 bases). This CDR3 contains 14 residues. CDR1 is SGHRS and CDR2 is YFSETQ in the germline V gene. Trimming shortened V by 4 bases and J by 6 bases, and 16 bases separated the two germline ends. CDR3 residues: CASSLNREGKTQYF. The CDR3 bases are TGCGCCAGCAGCCTAAACAGGGAGGGGAAGACCCAGTACTTC.

V gene TRBV12-3 or TRBV12-4 combines with J gene TRBJ1-1; D remains ambiguous. The CDR3 has 13 amino acids. With 7 bases removed from V and 7 bases from J, the gap between germline ends came to 16 bases. The CDR3 here is CASTPPGAYEAFF. CDR3 coding DNA: TGTGCCAGCACTCCGCCGGGCGCTTATGAAGCTTTCTTT.

This chain's CDR3 is CASSQAGGEQFF. The CDR3 DNA follows: TGTGCCAGCAGCCAAGCGGGAGGTGAGCAGTTCTTC. The rearrangement uses TRBV3-1 and TRBJ2-1; 7 nucleotides match TRBD2. Germline CDR1 and CDR2: LGHDT and YNNKEL (reference sequence). V shed 1 base, J shed 9 bases, and the junction held 0 bases outside the gene matches. CDR3 length: 12 residues.